Presented here are 14 T cell receptor beta chains from one specimen sequenced in a study of Graves' ophthalmopathy and Graves' hyperthyroidism. RNA transcripts were the source from which TCR beta CDR3 regions were amplified. The authors performed first-round RT-PCR with HTBI primers and then a second-round multiplex PCR. Each CDR3 protein gets one entry after TCRdb re-called the multiplex PCR reads with MiXCR. This sample has 350,000 to 400,000 distinct CDR3 sequences, with approximately 15% found just once. The sequencing input was peripheral blood. The receptor set was obtained from a young woman with stable Graves' hyperthyroidism.

With respect to this clonotype: At one end the junction does not follow the germline gene, possibly because of a read error. The rearrangement links TRBV29-1 to TRBJ2-7, with D hard to call. CDR3 size: 14 residues. Germline V gene sequence: CDR1 SQVTM, CDR2 ANQGSEA. The CDR3 region has the DNA TGCAGCGTTGAAGATCGCGTCAGAGAATACGATCAGTACTTC. Translated, it gives CSVEDRVREYDQYF.

In this sample, this clonotype turned up many times. V is TRBV27 and J is TRBJ1-1; 10 bases line up with TRBD1. Trimming took 6 bases from V and 4 from J; bases not matched to a gene: 5. CDR1 is MNHEY and CDR2 is SMNVEV in the germline V gene (reference sequence). This CDR3 comprises 14 residues. CDR3 sequence: CASRTGGAGTEAFF. The CDR3, as DNA: TGTGCCAGCAGGACAGGGGGCGCCGGCACTGAAGCTTTCTTT.

Ten or more counts support this clonotype. The chain recombines TRBV19 with TRBJ1-1, with TRBD1 matching over 8 bases. V was clipped by 3 bases and J by 0 bases; unmatched bases: 6. The CDR3 runs to 16 residues. Germline V lookup: CDR1 LNHDA, CDR2 SQIVND (reference sequence). The CDR3 protein is CASSIPTGGLNTEAFF. CDR3 coding DNA: TGTGCCAGTAGTATCCCTACAGGGGGGTTGAACACTGAAGCTTTCTTT. The whole variable domain, remainder taken from reference TRBV19 and TRBJ1-1, is DGGITQSPKYLFRKEGQNVTLSCEQNLNHDAMYWYRQDPGQGLRLIYYSQIVNDFQKGDIAEGYSVSREKKESFPLTVTSAQKNPTAFYLCASSIPTGGLNTEAFFGQGTRLTVV.

The table lists this clonotype with many counts. In nucleotides, the CDR3 is TGTGCCACCAGTCCCGGGACAGCTGGGGCCAACGTCCTGACTTTC. Translation: CATSPGTAGANVLTF. This chain uses TRBV24-1 with TRBJ2-6, with 7 bases that match TRBD1. Per the germline V gene, CDR1 is KGHDR and CDR2 is SFDVKD. CDR3 length equals 15 residues. The trim removed 6 bases at V and 2 bases at J, leaving 3 bases unmatched.

This clonotype was counted many times. The chain employs TRBV5-1 and TRBJ1-2; D perhaps matches TRBD1 (6 bases). The CDR3 runs 14 residues. Trimming took 1 base from V and 2 from J, leaving 9 bases between them. CDR1 and CDR2 (germline): SGHRS, YFSETQ. CDR3 in DNA: TGCGCCAGCAGCTTGCAGGGGATGAACTATGGCTACACCTTC. This encodes CASSLQGMNYGYTF.

This clonotype appeared many times. The rearrangement uses TRBV24-1 and TRBJ2-5, with D perhaps matching TRBD2 (6 bases). The length of the CDR3 is 15 residues. Trimming removed 4 bases from V and 6 bases from J, with 17 bases in between. The V gene's germline CDR1 is KGHDR and CDR2 SFDVKD. Here the CDR3 DNA reads TGTGCCACCAGTGAAAGTAGCGGCCCAGAAAAGACCCAGTACTTC. Residues: CATSESSGPEKTQYF.

This clonotype occurred many times. V usage is TRBV12-3 or TRBV12-4 and J usage is TRBJ2-7; TRBD1 aligns across 7 bases. Trimming at V came to 2 bases and at J to 4 bases, leaving 2 bases not matched to a gene. The CDR3 extends over 13 amino acids. The CDR3 reads CASSLQGDYEQYF. The CDR3 DNA is TGTGCCAGCAGTTTACAGGGGGATTACGAGCAGTACTTC.

This clonotype was detected ten times or more. The chain is built from TRBV4-3 and TRBJ2-7, with D possibly TRBD1 on 6 matching bases. This CDR3 comprises 15 residues. V lost 4 bases to trimming and J lost 2 bases, with 15 bases between them. Germline assignment: CDR1 LGHNA and CDR2 YSLEER. CDR3 loop: CASSPRGTGTYEQYF. DNA for the CDR3: TGCGCCAGCAGCCCCCGAGGCACAGGGACCTACGAGCAGTACTTC.

This clonotype was seen repeatedly, ten times or more. This chain connects TRBV2 to TRBJ1-2, with D maybe TRBD1 (6 bases). The CDR3 consists of 11 residues. CDR1 and CDR2 (germline): SNHLY, FYNNEI. V lost 8 bases to trimming and J lost 8 bases, with 12 bases between them. CDR3 sequence: CASFSGVGYTF. The CDR3 DNA sequence: TGTGCCAGCTTTTCAGGGGTCGGCTACACCTTC. Based on the CDR3 plus reference TRBV2 and TRBJ1-2, the full variable domain is EPEVTQTPSHQVTQMGQEVILRCVPISNHLYFYWYRQILGQKVEFLVSFYNNEISEKSEIFDDQFSVERPDGSNFTLKIRSTKLEDSAMYFCASFSGVGYTFGSGTRLTVV.

Ten or more counts support this clonotype. The rearrangement joins TRBV12-3 or TRBV12-4 to TRBJ2-2, with D possibly matching TRBD2 (6 bases). The V end lost 5 bases, the J end lost 3 bases, and 19 bases lay between the germline ends. This CDR3 is built from 17 residues. The CDR3 bases are TGTGCCAGCAGTCCACATTTAGGCGGGGCTCACACCGGGGAGCTGTTTTTT. It translates to CASSPHLGGAHTGELFF.

The rearrangement uses TRBV11-2 and TRBJ2-5; D is ambiguous. CDR1 is SGHAT, CDR2 FQNNGV, per germline. The CDR3 loop spans 14 amino acids. Trimming cost V 0 bases and J 4 bases, with 9 bases left between them. CDR3 in amino acids: CASSLDRSRETQYF. Written as DNA, the CDR3 is TGTGCCAGCAGCTTAGATCGTAGCAGAGAGACCCAGTACTTC.

This clonotype appeared a few times. The V call is TRBV6-5, the J call TRBJ2-1; TRBD2 is a possible D gene (7 bases). The V gene lost 4 bases and the J gene lost 2 bases, with 9 bases spanning the gap. There are 14 residues in the CDR3. The germline CDR1 and CDR2 sequences are MNHEY and SVGAGI. The CDR3: CASSWGGPYNEQFF. The CDR3 DNA reads TGTGCCAGCAGTTGGGGGGGGCCCTACAATGAGCAGTTCTTC.

About this clonotype: A much larger clone lies one base from this, so it may be a read error. The chain carries TRBV5-1 and TRBJ1-2; maybe TRBD1 (6 bases). Trimming took off 0 bases at V and 10 bases at J, with 10 bases between the two ends. The length of the CDR3 is 12 residues. The germline CDR1 and CDR2 sequences are SGHRS and YFSETQ. This CDR3 is CASSLEAGDYTF. For the CDR3, the DNA is TGCGCCAGCAGCTTGGAAGCAGGGGACTACACCTTC.

This clonotype has at least ten counts. This chain uses TRBV7-3 with TRBJ1-2; maybe TRBD1 (5 bases). Germline V gene lookup returns CDR1 SGHTA and CDR2 FQGTGA. CDR3 length equals 14 residues. V gave up 3 bases and J gave up 6 bases, with 14 bases separating them. The CDR3 spells CASSFSREGDGYTF. CDR3 in DNA: TGTGCCAGCAGCTTCAGCAGGGAAGGAGATGGCTACACCTTC.